Sequencing of this T cell receptor (beta chain) was carried out in a study of beta chain features in type 1 diabetes. TCRB transcripts that were expressed got sequenced, as all of the isolated RNA had been reverse transcribed. The assay was immunoSEQ multiplex PCR, and TCRdb's table has in-frame clones only and misses some. This sample yields 350,000 to 400,000 clones, of which around 13% are seen a single time; around 0.01% belongs to the top ten. Cells sorted by CD45RO/CCR7/CD25/CD127/CD95/CD27 comprised CD4+ naive, central memory, regulatory and stem cell-like memory cells. The CDR3 loop spans 14 amino acids. The germline V gene encodes CDR1 KGHSH and CDR2 LQKENI. This clone has only a few counts. Its specificity is unknown. Broader study findings: For type 1 diabetes patients, VDJ junctions showed fewer insertions and more deletions. Shorter TCRB CDR3s, moderately but significantly so, were found in Type 1 diabetes patients in all four CD4+ subsets.

This receptor was obtained from a woman aged 18-30 years with type 1 diabetes. The chain uses TRBV18 and TRBJ1-6; D is unclear. Specimen: naive CD4+ T cells from blood. The CDR3 reads CASEGSNIDSPLHF. The CDR3 coding sequence is TGTGCTTCGGAGGGCAGCAATATTGATTCACCCCTCCACTTT.